The 16 T cell receptor beta chains given below trace back to one sample, sequenced in a study of identical twins' blood T cells. TCRdb redid the calling of the 5' RACE reads with MiXCR, one entry per CDR3 protein. The data hold about 370,000 distinct CDR3 sequences, with roughly 27% observed a single time. The sequenced sample consisted of PBMCs. Receptors were obtained from a woman aged 18-55 years in good health.

Comments on this clonotype: This may be a read error: a much more frequent sequence differs by one nucleotide. This chain uses TRBV14 with TRBJ2-7; 7 bases agree with TRBD2. The CDR3 has 16 amino acids. The germline CDR1 and CDR2 sequences are SGHDN and FVKESK. CDR3 nucleotide sequence: TGTGCCTGCAGCCAAGATTGGCGGGAGCAAGGGGACGAGCAGTACTTC. Protein: CACSQDWREQGDEQYF.

The rearrangement links TRBV5-1 to TRBJ2-1, with D hard to call. The CDR3 spans 15 residues. Trimming removed 0 bases at V and 2 bases at J, with 9 bases between. From germline, CDR1 is SGHRS and CDR2 YFSETQ. CDR3 amino acids: CASSLDGPPYNEQFF. In DNA form, the CDR3 reads TGCGCCAGCAGCTTGGACGGGCCTCCCTACAATGAGCAGTTCTTC.

The CDR3 reads CASSFIGRPGSYEQYF. CDR3 bases: TGTGCCAGCAGCTTTATCGGACGTCCGGGATCCTACGAGCAGTACTTC. This rearrangement joins TRBV7-2 to TRBJ2-7; tentative D call: TRBD2 (5 bases). This CDR3 region has 16 residues. Between the trimmed V and J ends, which lost 3 bases and 1 base, there was a span of 16 bases. Per germline, CDR1 SGHTA and CDR2 FQGNSA.

This chain links TRBV27 with TRBJ1-3; unclear D gene. Per the germline V gene, CDR1 is MNHEY and CDR2 is SMNVEV (reference sequence). The CDR3 is 15 residues long. V was shortened by 2 bases and J by 4 bases, with 12 bases between the two germline ends. The CDR3 DNA reads as TGTGCCAGCAGTTTAAGACGGGATCCCGGAAACACCATATATTTT. This encodes CASSLRRDPGNTIYF.

The V gene is TRBV20-1, the J gene TRBJ1-2; TRBD1 aligns across 9 bases. Per the germline V gene, CDR1 is DFQATT and CDR2 is SNEGSKA (reference sequence). The trim removed 1 base at V and 5 bases at J, leaving 5 bases unmatched. This CDR3 region has 14 residues. The CDR3: CSARGTGGKYGYTF. The CDR3 DNA follows: TGCAGTGCTAGAGGAACAGGGGGCAAGTATGGCTACACCTTC.

This clonotype turned up a few times. The chain carries TRBV11-2 and TRBJ2-7; 14 positions agree with TRBD2. The CDR3 length is 17 residues. Germline V gene data show CDR1 as SGHAT and CDR2 as FQNNGV. J lost 0 bases, V lost 5 bases, and 6 bases had no gene match. The CDR3 DNA reads TGTGCCAGCAGCAAACCGGGACTAGCGGGGGTCTCCTACGAGCAGTACTTC. Protein sequence: CASSKPGLAGVSYEQYF.

The V call is TRBV2, the J call TRBJ1-3; D is uncertain. The CDR3 contains 12 residues. Trimming cost V 8 bases and J 4 bases, with 9 bases left between them. Germline V gene lookup returns CDR1 SNHLY and CDR2 FYNNEI. CDR3 nucleotide sequence: TGTGCCAGCTGGGAAGTCGGAAACACCATATATTTT. Protein sequence: CASWEVGNTIYF.

This clonotype showed up just a few times. The rearrangement uses TRBV11-1 and TRBJ2-1; D not resolved. V gave up 5 bases and J gave up 9 bases, with 11 bases separating them. Germline V gene data show CDR1 as SGHAT and CDR2 as FQDESV (reference sequence). The CDR3 is 12 residues long. CDR3 region: CASSPSPSEQFF. In nucleotides, the CDR3 is TGTGCCAGCAGCCCCAGCCCCAGTGAGCAGTTCTTC.

This rearrangement joins TRBV7-2 to TRBJ1-1; D possibly corresponds to TRBD1 (5 bases). This CDR3 has 15 amino acids. Germline V gene data show CDR1 as SGHTA and CDR2 as FQGNSA. Trimming stripped 5 bases from V and 2 bases from J, with 15 bases between. CDR3 in DNA: TGTGCCAGCAGCCCGGGTCCAGGGAGAAACACTGAAGCTTTCTTT. It translates to CASSPGPGRNTEAFF.

The CDR3: CSIRRGWTEAFF. Written as DNA, the CDR3 is TGCAGCATACGTAGGGGCTGGACTGAAGCTTTCTTT. This chain connects TRBV29-1 to TRBJ1-1, with D possibly matching TRBD1 (5 bases). The V gene lost 8 bases and the J gene lost 5 bases, with 15 bases spanning the gap. CDR1 and CDR2 (germline): SQVTM, ANQGSEA. This CDR3 comprises 12 residues.

The V and J genes are TRBV20-1 and TRBJ2-3; TRBD1 might be the D (5 bases). This CDR3 has 14 amino acids. Trimming pared 8 bases from V and 0 bases from J, leaving 15 bases between. Germline V lookup: CDR1 DFQATT, CDR2 SNEGSKA (reference sequence). CDR3 residues: CSPQGDVSTDTQYF. The CDR3 DNA follows: TGCAGTCCTCAGGGTGACGTAAGCACAGATACGCAGTATTTT.

This clonotype has a handful of counts. The chain links TRBV18 to TRBJ2-1, with 8 positions matching TRBD2. J gave up 1 base and V 4 bases, and 6 bases lay outside the gene matches. CDR3 length: 16 residues. Per germline, CDR1 KGHSH and CDR2 LQKENI. The CDR3 reads CASSQGLDRSYNEQFF. The CDR3 DNA follows: TGTGCCAGCTCACAGGGACTAGATCGTTCCTACAATGAGCAGTTCTTC.

V usage is TRBV12-3 or TRBV12-4 and J usage is TRBJ2-7; possible D gene TRBD1, 6 bases. The CDR3 length is 14 residues. Trimming shortened V by 5 bases and J by 0 bases, and 11 bases separated the two germline ends. The CDR3 nucleotides read TGTGCCAGCAGTAAGGACAGATACTCCTACGAGCAGTACTTC. Its protein product is CASSKDRYSYEQYF.

This clonotype was detected only a few times. The chain links TRBV10-3 to TRBJ2-3; 15 bases align to TRBD2. Trimming took 6 bases from V and 6 from J; bases not matched to a gene: 7. CDR3 length: 16 residues. Germline lookup yields CDR1 ENHRY and CDR2 SYGVKD. The DNA of the CDR3 is TGTGCCATCAGGATGGGACTAGCGGGGGGCCAGGATACGCAGTATTTT. Amino acid sequence: CAIRMGLAGGQDTQYF.

The CDR3 nucleotides are TGTGCCAGCAGCTCAACGGGGGATGAGCAGTTCTTC. This sequence encodes CASSSTGDEQFF. This chain connects TRBV11-2 to TRBJ2-1, with D possibly being TRBD2 (6 bases). V lost 4 bases, J lost 8 bases, and 9 bases lay in between. CDR3 length: 12 residues. In germline, CDR1 is SGHAT, CDR2 FQNNGV.

This clonotype was seen a handful of times. The gene calls are TRBV11-2 and TRBJ2-7; D unresolved. CDR1 SGHAT and CDR2 FQNNGV come from the germline V gene. V lost 2 bases, J lost 2 bases, and 13 bases lay in between. This CDR3 spans 15 amino acids. CDR3 bases: TGTGCCAGCAGCTTAAGGCCAGCTAGGACCTACGAGCAGTACTTC. Amino acids: CASSLRPARTYEQYF.